One sample yielded the 6 T cell receptor beta chains listed below, sequenced in a study of cytomegalovirus exposure and HLA in healthy donors. Vbeta (60) and Jbeta (13) primers were used in the PCR. Here immunoSEQ multiplex PCR was the method, and the copy in TCRdb shows in-frame clones only, minus some. This repertoire shows approximately 110,000 clones, 76% found once; its top ten account for 7.7%. What was sequenced was PBMCs. The source is a woman aged 45-65 years in good health and CMV-seropositive.

V gene TRBV19 combines with J gene TRBJ2-5; no reliable D call. CDR1 is LNHDA, CDR2 SQIVND, per germline (reference sequence). This CDR3 has 15 amino acids. Between the trimmed V and J ends, which lost 3 bases and 2 bases, there was a span of 13 bases. In nucleotides, the CDR3 is TGTGCCAGTAGTATGATGAGAACGGGTCAAGAGACCCAGTACTTC. It translates to CASSMMRTGQETQYF.

The rearrangement uses TRBV25-1 and TRBJ2-3; the match to TRBD2 covers 11 bases. The CDR3 extends over 16 amino acids. Trimming at V came to 1 base and at J to 5 bases, leaving 5 bases not matched to a gene. CDR1 MGHDK and CDR2 SYGVNS come from the germline V gene. The CDR3 region has the DNA TGTGCCAGCAGTGAATCCGGGACTAGCGGTGGAGATACGCAGTATTTT. Its protein is CASSESGTSGGDTQYF. Together with reference TRBV25-1 and TRBJ2-3, the CDR3 gives the full variable domain: EADIYQTPRYLVIGTGKKITLECSQTMGHDKMYWYQQDPGMELHLIHYSYGVNSTEKGDLSSESTVSRIRTEHFPLTLESARPSHTSQYLCASSESGTSGGDTQYFGPGTRLTVL.

In its sample, this clone was seen a few times. This sample includes further DNA sequences coding for the same CDR3. The chain carries TRBV5-4 and TRBJ2-5, with D uncertain. The CDR3 loop spans 14 amino acids. Trimming took 0 bases from V and 0 from J, leaving 6 bases between them. Germline V gene lookup returns CDR1 SGHNT and CDR2 YYREEE (reference sequence). The CDR3: CASSLDADQETQYF. The CDR3 nucleotides are TGTGCCAGCAGCTTGGACGCAGACCAAGAGACCCAGTACTTC.

The DNA of the CDR3 is TGTGCCACCAGCATTAGCGGGATCCTAGGCGAGCAGTACTTC. This translates into CATSISGILGEQYF. This chain joins TRBV15 and TRBJ2-7, with TRBD2 matching 8 bases. Trimming at V came to 4 bases and at J to 6 bases, leaving 8 bases not matched to a gene. Germline V CDR1 and CDR2: LNHNV, YYDKDF (reference sequence). CDR3 length: 14 residues. Using reference TRBV15 and TRBJ2-7 for the parts outside the CDR3, the full variable domain is DAMVIQNPRYQVTQFGKPVTLSCSQTLNHNVMYWYQQKSSQAPKLLFHYYDKDFNNEADTPDNFQSRRPNTSFCFLDIRSPGLGDTAMYLCATSISGILGEQYFGPGTRLTVT.

The V gene is TRBV6-1, the J gene TRBJ1-5; TRBD1 agrees at 7 bases. The V gene's germline CDR1 is MNHNS and CDR2 SASEGT. V shed 7 bases and J 3 bases; nucleotides not matched to a gene: 9. The CDR3 contains 15 residues. The CDR3 reads CASTLTGALNQPQHF. In nucleotides, the CDR3 is TGTGCCAGCACCCTAACAGGGGCGCTCAATCAGCCCCAGCATTTT.

This clone was observed a few times. The V gene is TRBV9, the J gene TRBJ2-5, with TRBD2 matching 11 bases. The CDR3 length is 14 residues. From germline, CDR1 is SGDLS and CDR2 YYNGEE. V shed 2 bases and J 11 bases; nucleotides not matched to a gene: 8. The CDR3 is CASSVSGGAGEQYF. The DNA of the CDR3 is TGTGCCAGCAGCGTTAGCGGGGGGGCGGGTGAGCAGTACTTC. Full variable domain (outside the CDR3, taken from reference TRBV9 and TRBJ2-5): DSGVTQTPKHLITATGQRVTLRCSPRSGDLSVYWYQQSLDQGLQFLIQYYNGEERAKGNILERFSAQQFPDLHSELNLSSLELGDSALYFCASSVSGGAGEQYFGPGTRLLVL.